This T cell receptor (beta chain) was recovered during a study of shared clonotypes between healthy human individuals. Germline V CDR1 and CDR2: LGHNA, YNFKEQ. The CDR3 has 13 residues if both end residues are counted. Turning to this clone: The DNA is omitted, as the CDR3 cannot be located on it reliably, and the CDR3 follows TCRdb's listing.

Sequencing was performed with immunoSEQ multiplex PCR; in TCRdb, only in-frame clones are kept and a portion is missing. The sample contains tens of thousands of clones, 60% to 80% of which appear only once. Input material: memory CD8+ T cells sorted from blood. Stated subset: CD45RO+ cells pooled with CCR7-negative TemRA cells. This TCR derives from a man aged 25-45 years in good health. V usage is TRBV4-2 and J usage is TRBJ1-1. The CDR3 sequence is CASSFGPGVAAFF.